Following are 9 T cell receptor beta chains from one sample sequenced in a study of human T cells and chemical hapten exposure. Described time point: patch test 1, 2 weeks after DPC sensitization. The treatment denotes: therapeutic diphenylcyclopropenone sensitization with weekly scalp DPC. Whole blood that had not been fractionated was the source of extracted total RNA. TCRdb reprocessed the RACE reads via MiXCR and lists one record per CDR3 protein. The sample holds roughly 34,000 distinct CDR3 sequences; 5% to 7% are singletons and the top ten take more than 7%. The specimen was whole blood, collected in connection with sensitization to the hapten diphenylcyclopropenone (DPC). The receptors here all came from a woman aged 30 to 39 with alopecia areata. Some clones in this sample may be carry-over from other donors' samples.

There are a few counts of this clonotype. The V gene is TRBV6-5, the J gene TRBJ2-5; D is unresolved. Germline assignment: CDR1 MNHEY and CDR2 SVGAGI. Trimming pared 6 bases from V and 2 bases from J, leaving 13 bases between. The CDR3 totals 14 residues. The chain's CDR3 is CASRAMSEQETQYF. The CDR3, as DNA: TGTGCCAGCAGGGCCATGTCGGAGCAAGAGACCCAGTACTTC.

With respect to this clonotype: This sequence may be a read error, since a much larger clone differs from it by one base. The genes are TRBV20-1 and TRBJ2-7; tentatively, D is TRBD1 (5 bases). V was clipped by 6 bases and J by 7 bases, with 25 bases between them. This CDR3 has 15 residues. Germline V gene sequence: CDR1 DFQATT, CDR2 SNEGSKA (reference sequence). This CDR3 is CSADSRRRMDMEQYF. CDR3 DNA sequence: TGCAGTGCAGACAGTAGGCGACGGATGGATATGGAGCAGTACTTC.

This clonotype was found a few times. The chain employs TRBV14 and TRBJ2-1, with unresolved D. The germline V gene encodes CDR1 SGHDN and CDR2 FVKESK. Trimming shortened V by 0 bases and J by 6 bases, and 6 bases separated the two germline ends. CDR3 length equals 13 residues. The CDR3 protein is CASSQDRVNEQFF. CDR3 coding DNA: TGTGCCAGCAGCCAAGATCGCGTCAATGAGCAGTTCTTC.

This clonotype appeared many times. This rearrangement joins TRBV6-5 to TRBJ2-5; 8 bases are a match to TRBD2. V shed 2 bases, J shed 3 bases, and the junction held 2 bases outside the gene matches. Germline assignment: CDR1 MNHEY and CDR2 SVGAGI. This CDR3 is built from 14 residues. The CDR3 DNA reads as TGTGCCAGCAGTTACGCAGCGGGGGAAGAGACCCAGTACTTC. Amino acids: CASSYAAGEETQYF.

This clonotype was seen ten or more times. The chain recombines TRBV20-1 with TRBJ2-5; D is possibly TRBD2 (7 bases). The CDR3 covers 14 residues. The germline gives CDR1 DFQATT, CDR2 SNEGSKA (reference sequence). Between the trimmed V and J ends, which lost 2 bases and 1 base, there was a span of 11 bases. The CDR3 nucleotides are TGCAGTGCTAGAAGGGGGGGCGGCCAAGAGACCCAGTACTTC. As protein: CSARRGGGQETQYF.

This clonotype was found many times. The chain carries TRBV9 and TRBJ2-5; D gene uncertain. CDR1 and CDR2 from the germline V gene are SGDLS and YYNGEE. V was trimmed by 0 bases and J by 5 bases, leaving 8 bases between them. The CDR3 has 13 amino acids. Written as DNA, the CDR3 is TGTGCCAGCAGCGTAGGCCAGTCGGAGACCCAGTACTTC. Translated, it gives CASSVGQSETQYF.

This clonotype was seen many times. The rearrangement uses TRBV20-1 and TRBJ2-1, with D perhaps given as TRBD1 or TRBD2 (6 bases each). CDR1 and CDR2 from the germline V gene are DFQATT and SNEGSKA (reference sequence). This CDR3 is built from 14 residues. Trimming took off 6 bases at V and 5 bases at J, with 17 bases between the two ends. The CDR3 spells CSAPHWGANNEQFF. The CDR3 region has the DNA TGCAGTGCCCCCCATTGGGGGGCCAACAATGAGCAGTTCTTC.

V usage is TRBV20-1 and J usage is TRBJ2-7; D is undetermined. The CDR3 extends over 14 amino acids. The germline CDR1 and CDR2 sequences are DFQATT and SNEGSKA (reference sequence). Trimming took 3 bases from V and 2 from J, leaving 14 bases between them. The CDR3 region is CSASPRKVPYEQYF. Written as DNA, the CDR3 is TGCAGTGCTAGTCCACGAAAGGTCCCCTACGAGCAGTACTTC.

The table lists this clonotype with a few counts. This sequence joins TRBV7-2 and TRBJ2-1; TRBD2 matches at 9 bases. Germline CDR1 is SGHTA and CDR2 is FQGNSA. The CDR3 has 15 amino acids. Unmatched junction bases numbered 4, after V lost 7 bases and J lost 0 bases. For the CDR3, the DNA is TGTGCCAGCAACCTAGCGGGGCCCTCCTACAATGAGCAGTTCTTC. This codes for CASNLAGPSYNEQFF.